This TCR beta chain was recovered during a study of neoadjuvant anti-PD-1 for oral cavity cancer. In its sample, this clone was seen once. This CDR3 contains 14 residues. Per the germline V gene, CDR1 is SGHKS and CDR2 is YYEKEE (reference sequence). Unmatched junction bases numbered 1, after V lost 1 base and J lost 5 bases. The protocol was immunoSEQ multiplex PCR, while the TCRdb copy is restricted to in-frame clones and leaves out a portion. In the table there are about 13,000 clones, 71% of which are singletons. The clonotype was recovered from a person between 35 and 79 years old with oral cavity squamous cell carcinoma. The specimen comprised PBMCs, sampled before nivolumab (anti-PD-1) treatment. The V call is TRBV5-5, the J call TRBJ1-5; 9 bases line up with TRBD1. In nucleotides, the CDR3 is TGTGCCAGCAGCTTGAGGACAGGGGATCAGCCCCAGCATTTT. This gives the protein CASSLRTGDQPQHF. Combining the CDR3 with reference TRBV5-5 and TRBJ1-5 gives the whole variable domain DAGVTQSPTHLIKTRGQQVTLRCSPISGHKSVSWYQQVLGQGPQFIFQYYEKEERGRGNFPDRFSARQFPNYSSELNVNALLLGDSALYLCASSLRTGDQPQHFGDGTRLSIL.